The 8 T cell receptor beta chains given below trace back to one sample, sequenced in a study of T cell responses to AZD1222 COVID-19 vaccine. The data were produced by immunoSEQ multiplex PCR, yet TCRdb's version contains in-frame clones alone and is incomplete. The table shows 150,000 or so clones, with just over 90% occurring only once. Here the sequenced sample was peripheral blood, taken on day 0 of AZD1222 vaccination. The receptors shown here come from an adult in good health.

The chain links TRBV19 to TRBJ1-1, with TRBD1 as a possible D gene (5 bases). Germline V gives CDR1 LNHDA, CDR2 SQIVND (reference sequence). This CDR3 has 14 residues. V was shortened by 3 bases and J by 1 base, with 9 bases between the two germline ends. The DNA of the CDR3 is TGTGCCAGTAGTATGCCCAGGGAGAACACTGAAGCTTTCTTT. Encoded protein: CASSMPRENTEAFF. Together with reference TRBV19 and TRBJ1-1, the CDR3 gives the full variable domain: DGGITQSPKYLFRKEGQNVTLSCEQNLNHDAMYWYRQDPGQGLRLIYYSQIVNDFQKGDIAEGYSVSREKKESFPLTVTSAQKNPTAFYLCASSMPRENTEAFFGQGTRLTVV.

The chain couples TRBV14 to TRBJ2-1; 12 bases agree with TRBD2. The length of the CDR3 is 19 residues. V gave up 1 base and J gave up 8 bases; unmatched junction bases: 15. CDR1 is SGHDN and CDR2 is FVKESK in the germline V gene. The CDR3 DNA sequence: TGTGCCAGCAGCCAAGTTTCTTGGGGACTAGCGGGCCAAAAGGATGAGCAGTTCTTC. This sequence encodes CASSQVSWGLAGQKDEQFF. Filled out from reference TRBV14 and TRBJ2-1, the complete variable domain reads EAGVTQFPSHSVIEKGQTVTLRCDPISGHDNLYWYRRVMGKEIKFLLHFVKESKQDESGMPNNRFLAERTGGTYSTLKVQPAELEDSGVYFCASSQVSWGLAGQKDEQFFGPGTRLTVL.

This chain connects TRBV7-8 to TRBJ2-7; D unclear. Germline V gene sequence: CDR1 SGHVS, CDR2 FQNEAQ. There are 16 residues in the CDR3. Trimming removed 5 bases at V and 2 bases at J, with 19 bases between. The CDR3 region has the DNA TGTGCCAGCAGCCCGATGCTGGACGGTCTACCCTACGAGCAGTACTTC. It codes for CASSPMLDGLPYEQYF.

V is TRBV7-9 and J is TRBJ2-3; 9 nucleotides line up with TRBD2. V shed 3 bases and J 4 bases; nucleotides not matched to a gene: 5. In germline, CDR1 is SEHNR, CDR2 FQNEAQ (reference sequence). The CDR3 totals 15 residues. CDR3 sequence reads: CASSLAGGSSDTQYF. The DNA for the CDR3 is TGTGCCAGCAGCTTGGCGGGGGGGAGCTCAGATACGCAGTATTTT.

The V gene is TRBV19, the J gene TRBJ1-2, with D perhaps TRBD1 (5 bases). The germline V and J ends were trimmed by 1 base and 0 bases, with 9 bases remaining between them. Germline V gene data show CDR1 as LNHDA and CDR2 as SQIVND (reference sequence). The CDR3 has 15 amino acids. Here the CDR3 reads CASSIGQGANYGYTF. CDR3 bases: TGTGCCAGTAGTATAGGGCAGGGCGCTAACTATGGCTACACCTTC.

This rearrangement joins TRBV4-2 to TRBJ1-4; tentative D call: TRBD1 (6 bases). There are 18 residues in the CDR3. Trimming left V 0 bases short and J 8 bases short, with 22 bases between. The germline CDR1 and CDR2 sequences are LGHNA and YNFKEQ. CDR3 nucleotides: TGTGCCAGCAGCCAAGAGGGAGCACAGGGTGAGATCAGGGAAAAACTGTTTTTT. This encodes CASSQEGAQGEIREKLFF.

This sequence joins TRBV9 and TRBJ2-1; perhaps TRBD2 as D (6 bases). The germline V gene has CDR1 SGDLS and CDR2 YYNGEE. The CDR3 contains 14 residues. Between the trimmed V and J ends, which lost 0 bases and 10 bases, there was a span of 14 bases. CDR3 loop: CASSVGGRGWEQFF. The CDR3 nucleotides are TGTGCCAGCAGCGTAGGAGGGCGGGGTTGGGAGCAGTTCTTC.

The rearrangement uses TRBV19 and TRBJ1-4; 8 positions agree with TRBD1. Germline V lookup: CDR1 LNHDA, CDR2 SQIVND (reference sequence). The V gene end was trimmed by 6 bases and the J gene end by 3 bases; junction bases not matched to a gene: 9. There are 16 residues in the CDR3. CDR3 nucleotides: TGTGCCAGTAGGAGACAGGGGTGGATCTCTAATGAAAAACTGTTTTTT. Amino acid sequence: CASRRQGWISNEKLFF.